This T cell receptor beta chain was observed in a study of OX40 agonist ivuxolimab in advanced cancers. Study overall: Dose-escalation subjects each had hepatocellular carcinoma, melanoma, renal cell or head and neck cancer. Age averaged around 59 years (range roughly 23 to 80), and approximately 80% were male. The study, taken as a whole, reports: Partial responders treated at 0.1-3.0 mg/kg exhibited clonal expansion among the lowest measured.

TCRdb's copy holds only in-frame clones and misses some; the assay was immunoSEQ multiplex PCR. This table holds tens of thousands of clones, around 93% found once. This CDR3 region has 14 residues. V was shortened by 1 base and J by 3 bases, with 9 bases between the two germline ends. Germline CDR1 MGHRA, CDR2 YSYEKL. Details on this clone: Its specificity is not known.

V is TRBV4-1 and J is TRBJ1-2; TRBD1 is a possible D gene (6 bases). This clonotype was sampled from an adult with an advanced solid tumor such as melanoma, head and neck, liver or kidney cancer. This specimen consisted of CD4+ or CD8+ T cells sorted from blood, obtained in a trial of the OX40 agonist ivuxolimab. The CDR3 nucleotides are TGCGCCAGCAGCCAAGGCAGGGGTGACTATGGCTACACCTTC. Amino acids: CASSQGRGDYGYTF.